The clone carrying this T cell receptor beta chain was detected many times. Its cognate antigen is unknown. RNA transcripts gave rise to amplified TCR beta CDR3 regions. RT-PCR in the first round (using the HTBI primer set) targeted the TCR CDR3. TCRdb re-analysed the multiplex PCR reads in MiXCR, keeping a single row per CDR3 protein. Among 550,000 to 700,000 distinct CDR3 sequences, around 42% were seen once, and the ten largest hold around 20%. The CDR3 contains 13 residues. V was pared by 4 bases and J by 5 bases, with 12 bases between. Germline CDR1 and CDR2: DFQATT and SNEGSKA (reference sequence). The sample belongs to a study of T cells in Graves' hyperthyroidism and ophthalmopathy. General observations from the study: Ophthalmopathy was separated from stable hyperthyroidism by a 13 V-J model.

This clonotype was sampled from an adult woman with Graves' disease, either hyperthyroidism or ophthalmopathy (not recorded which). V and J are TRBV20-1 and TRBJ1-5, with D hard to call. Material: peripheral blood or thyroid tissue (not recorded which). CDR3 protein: CSAKGPGDQPQHF. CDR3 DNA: TGCAGTGCTAAAGGCCCAGGTGATCAGCCCCAGCATTTT.